This T cell receptor beta chain appears in the sequencing data of a study of early stage breast cancer tumors. About the research overall: ER+/PR+/HER2- status applied to about 70% of the 16 invasive breast tumors. Each sample averaged approximately 9.7-fold read coverage.

TCRdb keeps only in-frame clones here, not all; method: immunoSEQ multiplex PCR. The sample lists tens of thousands of clones; over 65% were seen once. Input material: blood. The clonotype comes from a person between 60 and 69 years old with breast cancer.

Written as DNA, the CDR3 is TGTGCCAGCAGCCAAGCCGTAACGGCGTCGAACACCGGGGAGCTGTTTTTT. Encoded protein: CASSQAVTASNTGELFF. The chain combines TRBV4-2 with TRBJ2-2; D ambiguous. The CDR3 extends over 17 amino acids. V dropped 1 base and J dropped 0 bases, with 12 bases sitting between them. Per germline, CDR1 LGHNA and CDR2 YNFKEQ.